This TCR beta chain was captured in a study of T cell responses to AZD1222 COVID-19 vaccine. Study-wide results and limits: Nearly half of spike-specific TCRs reportedly go after variant regions that carry no mutations. Spike regions recognized by vaccine-associated CD4 TCRs spanned the protein, led by 160-218 and 743-854.

Notes on this clone: Antigen specificity is unknown.

The method was immunoSEQ multiplex PCR; TCRdb's version includes in-frame clones alone and lacks a portion of them. The sample has tens of thousands of clones, around 85% seen once. Per germline, CDR1 SGHVS and CDR2 FQNEAQ. The CDR3 runs to 14 residues. Unmatched junction bases numbered 8, after V lost 1 base and J lost 9 bases. This receptor was taken from an adult in good health. The rearrangement joins TRBV7-8 to TRBJ2-7; 8 bases line up with TRBD2. Specimen: peripheral blood, collected on day 0 of MenACWY control vaccination. This CDR3 is CASSLGEAGVGQYF. The CDR3 DNA is TGTGCCAGCAGCTTAGGAGAAGCGGGAGTAGGGCAGTACTTC.